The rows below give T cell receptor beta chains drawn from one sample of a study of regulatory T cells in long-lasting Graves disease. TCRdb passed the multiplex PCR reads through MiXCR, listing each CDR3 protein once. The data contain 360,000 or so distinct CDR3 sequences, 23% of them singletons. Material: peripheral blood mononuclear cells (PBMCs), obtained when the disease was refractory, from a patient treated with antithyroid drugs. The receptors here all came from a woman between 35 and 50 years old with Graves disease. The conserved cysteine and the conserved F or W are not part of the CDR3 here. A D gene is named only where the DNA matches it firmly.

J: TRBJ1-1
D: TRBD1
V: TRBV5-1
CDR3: ASSPKTGFGPEAF

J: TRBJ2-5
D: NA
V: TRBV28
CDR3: ASKPQRGAGMTETQY

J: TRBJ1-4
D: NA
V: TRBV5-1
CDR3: ASSLAPPEKLF

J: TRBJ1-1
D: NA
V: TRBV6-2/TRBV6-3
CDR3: ASSSQLNTEAF

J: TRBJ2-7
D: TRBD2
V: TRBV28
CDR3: ASSPGLVGPEQY

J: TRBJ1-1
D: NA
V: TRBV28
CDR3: ASISGTNTEAF

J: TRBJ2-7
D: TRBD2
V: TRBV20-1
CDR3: SASQPGETSGRRGGRYEQY

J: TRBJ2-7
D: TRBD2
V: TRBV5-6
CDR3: ASSLVVSSGNYEQY

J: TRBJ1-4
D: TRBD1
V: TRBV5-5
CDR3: ASSIRTGGDEKLF

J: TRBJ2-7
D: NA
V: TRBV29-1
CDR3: SAPRGGLDEQY

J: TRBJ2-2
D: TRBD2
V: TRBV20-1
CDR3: SAPRLAGFTGELF

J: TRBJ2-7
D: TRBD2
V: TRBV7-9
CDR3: ASSFQRDYEQY

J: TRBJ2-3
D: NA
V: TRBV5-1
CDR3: ANSPTDNMPDTQY

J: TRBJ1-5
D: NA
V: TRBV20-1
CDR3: SALPDSGNQPQH

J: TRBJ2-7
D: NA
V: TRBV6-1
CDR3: ASSDGSYEQY

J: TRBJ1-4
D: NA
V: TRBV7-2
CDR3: ASSFLGNEKLF

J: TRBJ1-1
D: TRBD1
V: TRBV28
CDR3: ASSSGQGIPEAF

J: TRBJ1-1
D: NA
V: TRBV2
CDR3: ASNRHYTEAF

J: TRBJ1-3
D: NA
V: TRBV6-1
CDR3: ASIGGNTIY

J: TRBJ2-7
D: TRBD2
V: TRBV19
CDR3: ASSISRGTYEQY

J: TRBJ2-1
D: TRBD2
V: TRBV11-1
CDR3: ASSLPAGGSRSYNEQF

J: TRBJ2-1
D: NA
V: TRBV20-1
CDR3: SWDRPNEQF

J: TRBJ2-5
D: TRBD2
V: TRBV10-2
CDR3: ASRRGLADQETQY

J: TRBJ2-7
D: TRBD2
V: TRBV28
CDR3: ASSSYSGRSVWYEQY

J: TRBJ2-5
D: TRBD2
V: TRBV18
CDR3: ASSPGLPSETQY

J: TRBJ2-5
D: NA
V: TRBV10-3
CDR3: AISDDGGYQETQY

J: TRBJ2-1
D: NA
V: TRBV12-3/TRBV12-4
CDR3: ATSSLGAFATNEQF

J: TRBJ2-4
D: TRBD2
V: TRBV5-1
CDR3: ASSLGLAGWAKNIQY

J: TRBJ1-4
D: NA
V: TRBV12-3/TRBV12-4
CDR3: ASSLSALGEKLF

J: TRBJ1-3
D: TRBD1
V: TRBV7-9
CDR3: ASSPQTGANSGNTIY

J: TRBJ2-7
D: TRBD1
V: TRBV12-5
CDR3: ASGCRQGNPYEQY

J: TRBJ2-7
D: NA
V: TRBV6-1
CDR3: ASSRSGSEQY

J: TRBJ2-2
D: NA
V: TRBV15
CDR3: ATSGRVGGELF

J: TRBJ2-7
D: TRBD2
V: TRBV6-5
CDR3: ASSYDSSGSSYEQY

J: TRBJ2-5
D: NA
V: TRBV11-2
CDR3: ASSFGMRETQY

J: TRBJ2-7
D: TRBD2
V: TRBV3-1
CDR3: ASSNSGRYEQY

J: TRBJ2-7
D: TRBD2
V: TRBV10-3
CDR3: AIMTREGYEQY

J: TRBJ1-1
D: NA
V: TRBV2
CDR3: ASSVPQSDTEAF

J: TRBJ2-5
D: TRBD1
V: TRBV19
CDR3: ASSPGQGISETQY

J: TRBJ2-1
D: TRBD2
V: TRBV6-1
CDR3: ASNSGNGNEQF

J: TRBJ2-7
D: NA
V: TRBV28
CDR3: ASSFFVRTYEQY

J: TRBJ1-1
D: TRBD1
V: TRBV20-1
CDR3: SAPRQGQAF

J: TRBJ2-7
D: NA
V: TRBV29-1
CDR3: SARAPSYEQY

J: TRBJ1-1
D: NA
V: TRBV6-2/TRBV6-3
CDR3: ASSITVNTEAF

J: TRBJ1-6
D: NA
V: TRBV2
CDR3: ALNPGGRSSYNSPLH

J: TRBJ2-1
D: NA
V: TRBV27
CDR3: ASKSSGTGGSSQF

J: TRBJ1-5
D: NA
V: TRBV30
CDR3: AWSVSALNQPQH

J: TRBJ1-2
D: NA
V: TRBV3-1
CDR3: ASSRTSGYGYA

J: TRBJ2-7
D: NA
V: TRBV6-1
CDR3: ASRRTVSYEQY

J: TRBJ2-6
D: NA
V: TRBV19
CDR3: ASTPLGSGANVLT

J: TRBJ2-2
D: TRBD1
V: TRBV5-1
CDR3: ASSLLRDREGTGELF

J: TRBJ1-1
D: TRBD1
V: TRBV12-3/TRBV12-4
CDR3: ASSIDRAGTEAF

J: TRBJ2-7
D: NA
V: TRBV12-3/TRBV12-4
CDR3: ASVRIRESNYEQY

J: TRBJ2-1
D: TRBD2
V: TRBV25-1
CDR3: ASSEGSPGLAGGPSSYNEQF

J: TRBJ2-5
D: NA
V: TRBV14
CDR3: ASSQVGNQY